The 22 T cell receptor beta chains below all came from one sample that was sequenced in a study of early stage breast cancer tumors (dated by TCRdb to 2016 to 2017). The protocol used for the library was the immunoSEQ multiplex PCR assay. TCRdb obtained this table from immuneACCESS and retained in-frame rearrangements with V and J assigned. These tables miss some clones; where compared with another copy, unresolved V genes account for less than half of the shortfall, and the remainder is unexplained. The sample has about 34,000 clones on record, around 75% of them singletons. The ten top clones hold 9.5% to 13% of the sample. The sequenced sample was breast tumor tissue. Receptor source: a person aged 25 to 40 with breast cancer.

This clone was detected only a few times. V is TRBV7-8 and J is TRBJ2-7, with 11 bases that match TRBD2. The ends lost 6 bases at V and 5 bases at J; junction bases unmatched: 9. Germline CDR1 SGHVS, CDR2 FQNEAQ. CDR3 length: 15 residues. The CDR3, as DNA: TGTGCCAGCAGTTTACTAGCGGGAGCCGGCAACGAGCAGTACTTC. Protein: CASSLLAGAGNEQYF.

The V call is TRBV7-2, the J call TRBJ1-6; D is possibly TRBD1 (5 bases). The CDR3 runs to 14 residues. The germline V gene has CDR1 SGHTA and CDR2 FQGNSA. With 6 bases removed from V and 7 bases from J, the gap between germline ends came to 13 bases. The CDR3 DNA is TGTGCCAGCAGTTCCGGGACGCAAAATTCACCCCTCCACTTT. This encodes CASSSGTQNSPLHF. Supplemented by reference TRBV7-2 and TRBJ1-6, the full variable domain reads GAGVSQSPSNKVTEKGKDVELRCDPISGHTALYWYRQSLGQGLEFLIYFQGNSAPDKSGLPSDRFSAERTGGSVSTLTIQRTQQEDSAVYLCASSSGTQNSPLHFGNGTRLTVT.

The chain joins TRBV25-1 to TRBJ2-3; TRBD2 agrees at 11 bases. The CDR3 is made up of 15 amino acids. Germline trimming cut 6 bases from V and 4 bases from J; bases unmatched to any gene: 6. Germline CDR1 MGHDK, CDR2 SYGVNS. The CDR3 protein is CASSALAGDADTQYF. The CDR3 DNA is TGTGCCAGCAGCGCACTAGCGGGAGACGCAGATACGCAGTATTTT.

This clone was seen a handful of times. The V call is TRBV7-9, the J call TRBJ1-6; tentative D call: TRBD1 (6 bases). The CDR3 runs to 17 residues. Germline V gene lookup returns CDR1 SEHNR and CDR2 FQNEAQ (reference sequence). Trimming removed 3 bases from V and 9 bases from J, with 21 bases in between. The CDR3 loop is CASSLGAAAIGVSPLHF. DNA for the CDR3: TGTGCCAGCAGCTTGGGGGCAGCCGCAATTGGGGTTTCACCCCTCCACTTT.

CDR3 region: CASSLGYQYNEQFF. The DNA of the CDR3 is TGTGCCAGCAGCTTAGGCTACCAATACAATGAGCAGTTCTTC. V gene TRBV11-2 combines with J gene TRBJ2-1, with unresolved D. Trimming removed 1 base at V and 4 bases at J, with 8 bases between. Per germline, CDR1 SGHAT and CDR2 FQNNGV. This CDR3 is built from 14 residues.

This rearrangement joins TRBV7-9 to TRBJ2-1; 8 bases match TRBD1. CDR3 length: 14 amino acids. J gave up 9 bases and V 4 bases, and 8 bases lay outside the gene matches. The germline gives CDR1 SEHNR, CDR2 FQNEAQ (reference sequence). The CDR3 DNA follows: TGTGCCAGCAGCTCGGACAGGGAGTTTAGTGAGCAGTTCTTC. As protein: CASSSDREFSEQFF.

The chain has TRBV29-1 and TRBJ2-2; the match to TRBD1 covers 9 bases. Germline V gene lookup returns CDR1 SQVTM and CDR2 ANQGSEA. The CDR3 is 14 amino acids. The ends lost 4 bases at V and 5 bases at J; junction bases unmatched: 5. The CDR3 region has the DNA TGCAGCGTTGGGACGGGACAGGGAACCGGGGAGCTGTTTTTT. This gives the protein CSVGTGQGTGELFF.

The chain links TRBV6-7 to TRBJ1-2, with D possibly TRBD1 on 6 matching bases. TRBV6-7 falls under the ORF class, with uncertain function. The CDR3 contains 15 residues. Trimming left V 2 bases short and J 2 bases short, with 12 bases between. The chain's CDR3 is CASSYRRDTNYGYTF. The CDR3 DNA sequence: TGTGCCAGCAGTTACCGGCGGGACACCAACTATGGCTACACCTTC.

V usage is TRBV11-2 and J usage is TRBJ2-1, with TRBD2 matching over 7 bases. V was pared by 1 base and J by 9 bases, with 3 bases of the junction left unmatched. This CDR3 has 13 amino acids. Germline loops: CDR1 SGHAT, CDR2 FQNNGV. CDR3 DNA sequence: TGTGCCAGCAGCTTAGGGGGGGGTATTGAGCAGTTCTTC. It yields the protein CASSLGGGIEQFF.

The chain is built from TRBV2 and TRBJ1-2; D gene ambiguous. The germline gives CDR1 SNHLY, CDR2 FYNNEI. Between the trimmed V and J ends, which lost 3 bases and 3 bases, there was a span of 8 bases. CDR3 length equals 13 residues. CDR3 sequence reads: CASSEEQYYGYTF. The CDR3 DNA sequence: TGTGCCAGCAGTGAGGAACAATACTATGGCTACACCTTC.

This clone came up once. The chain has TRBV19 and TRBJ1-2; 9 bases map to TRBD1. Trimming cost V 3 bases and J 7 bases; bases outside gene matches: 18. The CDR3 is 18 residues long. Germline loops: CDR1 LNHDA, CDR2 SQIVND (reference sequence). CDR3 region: CASSIWSAGTGGASGYTF. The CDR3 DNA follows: TGTGCCAGTAGTATCTGGTCTGCGGGAACAGGGGGCGCGAGTGGCTACACCTTC.

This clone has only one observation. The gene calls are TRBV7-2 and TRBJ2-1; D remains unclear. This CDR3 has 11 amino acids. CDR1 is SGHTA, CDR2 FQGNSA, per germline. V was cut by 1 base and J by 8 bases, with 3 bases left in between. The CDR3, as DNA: TGTGCCAGCAGCTTAGTACATGAGCAGTTCTTC. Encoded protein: CASSLVHEQFF.

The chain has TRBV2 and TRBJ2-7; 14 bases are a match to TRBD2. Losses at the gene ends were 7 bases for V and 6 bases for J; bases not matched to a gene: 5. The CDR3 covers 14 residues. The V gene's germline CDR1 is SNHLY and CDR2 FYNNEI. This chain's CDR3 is CASIGTSGSVEQYF. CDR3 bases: TGTGCCAGCATTGGGACTAGCGGGAGTGTCGAGCAGTACTTC.

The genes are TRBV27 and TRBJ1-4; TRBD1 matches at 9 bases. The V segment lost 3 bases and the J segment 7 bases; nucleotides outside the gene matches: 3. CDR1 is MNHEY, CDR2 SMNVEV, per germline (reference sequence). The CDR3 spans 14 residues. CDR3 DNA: TGTGCCAGCAGTTTGGACAGGGGTAGTGAAAAACTGTTTTTT. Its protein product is CASSLDRGSEKLFF.

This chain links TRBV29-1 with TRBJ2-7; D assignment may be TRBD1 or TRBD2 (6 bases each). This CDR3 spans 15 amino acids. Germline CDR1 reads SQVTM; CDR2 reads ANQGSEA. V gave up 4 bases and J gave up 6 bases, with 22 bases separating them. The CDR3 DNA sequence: TGCAGCGTTGTGGCAGGCGGGACAAGTCGCGGCGAGCAGTACTTC. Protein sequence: CSVVAGGTSRGEQYF.

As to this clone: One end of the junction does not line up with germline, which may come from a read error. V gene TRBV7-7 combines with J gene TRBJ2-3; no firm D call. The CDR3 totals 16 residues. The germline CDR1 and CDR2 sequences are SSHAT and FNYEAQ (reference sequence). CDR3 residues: CASSLTFDTRTDTQYF. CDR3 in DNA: TGTGCTAGCAGCTTAACCTTTGACACCCGCACAGATACGCAGTATTTT.

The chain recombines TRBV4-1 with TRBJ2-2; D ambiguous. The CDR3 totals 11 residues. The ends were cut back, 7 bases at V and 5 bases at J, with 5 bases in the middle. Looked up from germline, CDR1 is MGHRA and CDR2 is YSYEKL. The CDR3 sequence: CASMGTGELFF. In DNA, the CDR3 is TGCGCCAGCATGGGGACCGGGGAGCTGTTTTTT.

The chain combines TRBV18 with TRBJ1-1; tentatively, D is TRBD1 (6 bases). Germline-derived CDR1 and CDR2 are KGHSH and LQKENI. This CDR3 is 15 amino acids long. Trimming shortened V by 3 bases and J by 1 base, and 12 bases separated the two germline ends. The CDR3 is CASSPRETGNTEAFF. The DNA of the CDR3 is TGTGCCAGCTCACCCCGCGAGACAGGGAACACTGAAGCTTTCTTT.

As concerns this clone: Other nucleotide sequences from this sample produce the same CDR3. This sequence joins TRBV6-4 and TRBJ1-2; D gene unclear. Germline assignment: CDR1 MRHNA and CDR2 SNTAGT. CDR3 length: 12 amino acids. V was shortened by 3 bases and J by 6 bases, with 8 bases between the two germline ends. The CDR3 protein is CASSEGRDGYTF. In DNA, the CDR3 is TGTGCCAGCAGTGAAGGGCGGGATGGCTACACCTTC.

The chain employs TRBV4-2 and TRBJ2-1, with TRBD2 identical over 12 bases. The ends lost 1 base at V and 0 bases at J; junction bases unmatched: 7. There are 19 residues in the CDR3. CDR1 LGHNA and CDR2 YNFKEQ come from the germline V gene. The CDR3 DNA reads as TGTGCCAGCAGCCAAGGAACTAGCGGGAGGCGCAGCTCCTACAATGAGCAGTTCTTC. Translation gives CASSQGTSGRRSSYNEQFF.

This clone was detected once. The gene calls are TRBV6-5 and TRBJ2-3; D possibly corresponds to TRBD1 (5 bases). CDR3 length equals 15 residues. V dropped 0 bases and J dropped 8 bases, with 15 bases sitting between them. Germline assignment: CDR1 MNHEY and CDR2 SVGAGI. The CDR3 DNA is TGTGCCAGCAGTTACTCGTTCGCGGCTCAGGGTACGCAGTATTTT. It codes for CASSYSFAAQGTQYF.

Here the CDR3 reads CASRPGLVTDTQYF. The CDR3 DNA follows: TGTGCCAGCAGACCAGGACTCGTCACAGATACGCAGTATTTT. The rearrangement joins TRBV7-2 to TRBJ2-3; possible D gene TRBD2, 5 bases. Per germline, CDR1 SGHTA and CDR2 FQGNSA. Trimming took off 6 bases at V and 2 bases at J, with 12 bases between the two ends. The CDR3 has 14 residues.